The 7 T cell receptor beta chains below were found in one sample sequenced in a study of cytomegalovirus exposure and HLA in healthy donors. The primer mix had 60 Vbeta and 13 Jbeta primers. The assay was immunoSEQ multiplex PCR, and TCRdb's table has in-frame clones only and misses some. The sample shows around 170,000 clones, about three quarters of them seen only once. Sequencing was done on a sample of PBMCs. These receptors were taken from a girl aged 10-17 years in good health and CMV-seronegative.

V is TRBV5-4 and J is TRBJ1-1; 9 nucleotides agree with TRBD1. The germline V gene has CDR1 SGHNT and CDR2 YYREEE (reference sequence). With 4 bases clipped from V and 5 bases from J, the junction kept 12 bases outside the gene matches. This CDR3 contains 16 residues. In DNA form, the CDR3 reads TGTGCCAGCAGCCGACAAATTATACAGGGGGCGACTGAAGCTTTCTTT. Translation gives CASSRQIIQGATEAFF. Drawing the rest from reference TRBV5-4 and TRBJ1-1, the complete variable domain is ETGVTQSPTHLIKTRGQQVTLRCSSQSGHNTVSWYQQALGQGPQFIFQYYREEENGRGNFPPRFSGLQFPNYSSELNVNALELDDSALYLCASSRQIIQGATEAFFGQGTRLTVV.

The sample holds a few counts of this clone. The rearrangement uses TRBV6-1 and TRBJ1-2; 10 bases fit TRBD1. The CDR3 consists of 15 residues. V lost 4 bases, J lost 5 bases, and 7 bases stayed unmatched. The germline gives CDR1 MNHNS, CDR2 SASEGT. CDR3 sequence: CASSGPGTGEYGYTF. CDR3 sequence (DNA): TGTGCCAGCAGTGGACCCGGGACAGGGGAGTATGGCTACACCTTC.

A few counts support this clone. The chain recombines TRBV5-4 with TRBJ1-1; 9 bases fit TRBD1. V lost 4 bases, J lost 1 base, and 5 bases stayed unmatched. The CDR3 is 15 residues long. Germline assignment: CDR1 SGHNT and CDR2 YYREEE (reference sequence). In DNA form, the CDR3 reads TGTGCCAGCAGCAAGGTACAGGGGGCGAACACTGAAGCTTTCTTT. Translated, it gives CASSKVQGANTEAFF.

The rearrangement joins TRBV27 to TRBJ2-6; 7 nucleotides line up with TRBD2. Trimming cost V 6 bases and J 7 bases; bases outside gene matches: 3. Germline V gene lookup returns CDR1 MNHEY and CDR2 SMNVEV (reference sequence). CDR3 size: 13 residues. CDR3 nucleotide sequence: TGTGCCAGCAGCTGGGGGGGTGCCAACGTCCTGACTTTC. This encodes CASSWGGANVLTF.

The V gene is TRBV5-1, the J gene TRBJ2-5; 8 bases fit TRBD2. Germline V gives CDR1 SGHRS, CDR2 YFSETQ. The V gene end was trimmed by 3 bases and the J gene end by 1 base; junction bases not matched to a gene: 5. The CDR3 covers 15 residues. The CDR3 sequence: CASSYTSGTQETQYF. The DNA of the CDR3 is TGCGCCAGCAGCTATACTAGCGGAACCCAAGAGACCCAGTACTTC.

This chain uses TRBV2 with TRBJ2-5; 15 positions match TRBD2. The CDR3 runs 14 residues. The V and J ends lost 8 bases and 6 bases, in that order; junction bases with no gene match: 4. The V gene's germline CDR1 is SNHLY and CDR2 FYNNEI. CDR3 DNA sequence: TGTGCCAGCTGGACTAGCGGGGGGGCGAAGACCCAGTACTTC. This translates into CASWTSGGAKTQYF. Filled out from reference TRBV2 and TRBJ2-5, the complete variable domain reads EPEVTQTPSHQVTQMGQEVILRCVPISNHLYFYWYRQILGQKVEFLVSFYNNEISEKSEIFDDQFSVERPDGSNFTLKIRSTKLEDSAMYFCASWTSGGAKTQYFGPGTRLLVL.

This sequence joins TRBV19 and TRBJ2-5; D is perhaps TRBD1 (5 bases). V dropped 3 bases and J dropped 14 bases, with 13 bases sitting between them. This CDR3 has 11 amino acids. Germline assignment: CDR1 LNHDA and CDR2 SQIVND (reference sequence). The CDR3 DNA follows: TGTGCCAGTAGTATGCAGGGTGAAGCTTACTTC. It yields the protein CASSMQGEAYF.